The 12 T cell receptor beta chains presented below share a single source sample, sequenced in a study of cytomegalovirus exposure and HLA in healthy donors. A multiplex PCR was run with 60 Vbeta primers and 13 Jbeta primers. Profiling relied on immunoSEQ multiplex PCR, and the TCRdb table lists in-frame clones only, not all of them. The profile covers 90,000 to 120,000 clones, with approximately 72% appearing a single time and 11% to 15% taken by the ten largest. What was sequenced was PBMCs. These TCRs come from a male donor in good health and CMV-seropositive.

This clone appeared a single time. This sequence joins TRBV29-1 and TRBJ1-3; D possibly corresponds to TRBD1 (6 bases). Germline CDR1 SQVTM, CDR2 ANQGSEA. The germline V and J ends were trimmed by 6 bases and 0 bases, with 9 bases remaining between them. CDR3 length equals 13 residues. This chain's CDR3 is CSVAGDSGNTIYF. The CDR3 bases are TGCAGCGTCGCAGGGGACTCTGGAAACACCATATATTTT.

CDR3 bases: TGCGCCAGCAGTGTTAGGTACAGGAATGAGCAGTTCTTC. This translates into CASSVRYRNEQFF. The rearrangement joins TRBV10-1 to TRBJ2-1; a weak D match, TRBD1 (5 bases). Germline CDR1 is WNHNN and CDR2 is SYGVQD (reference sequence). The CDR3 consists of 13 residues. V dropped 4 bases and J dropped 7 bases, with 11 bases sitting between them.

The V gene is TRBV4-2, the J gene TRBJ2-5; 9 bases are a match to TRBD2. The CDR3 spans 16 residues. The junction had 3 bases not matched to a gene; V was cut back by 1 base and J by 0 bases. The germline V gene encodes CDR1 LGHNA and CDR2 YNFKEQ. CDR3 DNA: TGTGCCAGCAGCCAAGTCCAGCGGGGGGACCAAGAGACCCAGTACTTC. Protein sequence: CASSQVQRGDQETQYF.

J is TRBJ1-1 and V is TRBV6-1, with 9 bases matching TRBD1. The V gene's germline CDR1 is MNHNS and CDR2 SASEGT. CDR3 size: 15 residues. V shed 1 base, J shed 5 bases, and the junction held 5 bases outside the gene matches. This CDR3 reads CASSEEQGARTEAFF. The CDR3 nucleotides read TGTGCCAGCAGTGAAGAACAGGGGGCGCGAACTGAAGCTTTCTTT.

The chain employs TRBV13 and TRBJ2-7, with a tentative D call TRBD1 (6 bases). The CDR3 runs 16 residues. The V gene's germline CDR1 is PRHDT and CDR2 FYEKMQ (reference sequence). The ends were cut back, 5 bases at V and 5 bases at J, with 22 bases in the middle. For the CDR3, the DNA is TGTGCCAGCAGCCCGGGTGACAGGACCCCTTGGGACGAGCAGTACTTC. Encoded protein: CASSPGDRTPWDEQYF.

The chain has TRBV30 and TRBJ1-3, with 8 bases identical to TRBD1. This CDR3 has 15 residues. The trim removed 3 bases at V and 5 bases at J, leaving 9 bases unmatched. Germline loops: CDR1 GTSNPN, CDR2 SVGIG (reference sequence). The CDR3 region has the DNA TGTGCCTGGAGAGTCCAGGGGGCCCGTCGAAACACCATATATTTT. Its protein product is CAWRVQGARRNTIYF.

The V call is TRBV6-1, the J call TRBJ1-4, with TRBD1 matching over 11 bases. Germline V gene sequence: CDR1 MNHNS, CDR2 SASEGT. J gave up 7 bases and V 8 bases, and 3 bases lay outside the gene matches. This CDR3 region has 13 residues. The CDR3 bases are TGTGCCAGCCTGGGACAGGGGGGTGAAAAACTGTTTTTT. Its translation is CASLGQGGEKLFF.

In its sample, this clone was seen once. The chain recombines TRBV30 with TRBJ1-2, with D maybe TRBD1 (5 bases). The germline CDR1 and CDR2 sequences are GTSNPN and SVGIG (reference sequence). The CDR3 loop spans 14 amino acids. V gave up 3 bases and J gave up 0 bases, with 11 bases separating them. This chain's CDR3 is CAWSMGGSNYGYTF. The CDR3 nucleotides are TGTGCCTGGAGCATGGGGGGTTCTAACTATGGCTACACCTTC. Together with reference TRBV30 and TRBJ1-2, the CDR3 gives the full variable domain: SQTIHQWPATLVQPVGSPLSLECTVEGTSNPNLYWYRQAAGRGLQLLFYSVGIGQISSEVPQNLSASRPQDRQFILSSKKLLLSDSGFYLCAWSMGGSNYGYTFGSGTRLTVV.

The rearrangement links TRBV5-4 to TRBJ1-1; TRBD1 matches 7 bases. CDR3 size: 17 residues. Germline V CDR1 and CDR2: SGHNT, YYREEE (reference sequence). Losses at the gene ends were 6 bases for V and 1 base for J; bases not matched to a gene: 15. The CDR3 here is CASIGWDPGQQNTEAFF. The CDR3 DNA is TGTGCCAGCATTGGTTGGGACCCGGGACAGCAGAACACTGAAGCTTTCTTT.

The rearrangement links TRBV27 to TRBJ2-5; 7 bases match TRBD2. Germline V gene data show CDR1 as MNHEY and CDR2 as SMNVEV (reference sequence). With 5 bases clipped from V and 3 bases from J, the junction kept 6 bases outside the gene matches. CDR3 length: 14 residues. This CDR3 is CASSTRGGEETQYF. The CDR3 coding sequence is TGTGCCAGCAGTACCCGGGGAGGGGAAGAGACCCAGTACTTC.

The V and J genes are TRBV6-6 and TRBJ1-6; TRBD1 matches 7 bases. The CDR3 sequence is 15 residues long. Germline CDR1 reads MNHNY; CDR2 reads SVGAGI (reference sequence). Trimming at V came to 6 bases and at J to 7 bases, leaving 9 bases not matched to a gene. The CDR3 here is CASSTRTGANSPLHF. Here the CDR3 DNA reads TGTGCCAGCAGCACCCGTACAGGGGCGAATTCACCCCTCCACTTT.

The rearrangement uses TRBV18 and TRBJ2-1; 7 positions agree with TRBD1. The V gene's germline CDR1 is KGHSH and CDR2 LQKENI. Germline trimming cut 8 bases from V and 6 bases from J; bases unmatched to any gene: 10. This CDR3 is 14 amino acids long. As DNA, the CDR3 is TGTGCCAGCAATGGAGACAGGGTGAGCAATGAGCAGTTCTTC. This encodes CASNGDRVSNEQFF.